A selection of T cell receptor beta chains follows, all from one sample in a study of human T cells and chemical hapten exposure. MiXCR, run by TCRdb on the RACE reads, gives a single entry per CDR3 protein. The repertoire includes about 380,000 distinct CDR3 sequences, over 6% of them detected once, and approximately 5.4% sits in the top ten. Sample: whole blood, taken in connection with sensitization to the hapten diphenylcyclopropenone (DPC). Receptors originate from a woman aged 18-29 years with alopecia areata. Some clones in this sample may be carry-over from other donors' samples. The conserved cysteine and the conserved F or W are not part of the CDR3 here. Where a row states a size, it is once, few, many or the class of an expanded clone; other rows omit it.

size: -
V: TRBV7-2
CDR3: ASSIPPRIETQY

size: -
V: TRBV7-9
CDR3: ASSPRVAYNEQF

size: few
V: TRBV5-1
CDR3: ASSAGQGATDTQY

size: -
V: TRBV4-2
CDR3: ASSPEGGTSAEQF

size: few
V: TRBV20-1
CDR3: SATDRAILPDTQY

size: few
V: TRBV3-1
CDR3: ASSHPSGGTYNEQF

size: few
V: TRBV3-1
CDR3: ASSQLRGLAGDTQY

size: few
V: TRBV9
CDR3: ASSVDGGLDTQY

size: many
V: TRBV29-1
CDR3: SVAVQVYNEQF

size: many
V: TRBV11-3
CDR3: ASSRQGSYEQY

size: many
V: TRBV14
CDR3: ASSQGTGVTYGYT

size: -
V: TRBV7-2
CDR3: ASSLGFRFGTGANVLT

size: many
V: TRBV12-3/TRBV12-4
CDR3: ASSLGRTNSPLH

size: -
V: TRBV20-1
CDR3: SANSGGVTDTQY

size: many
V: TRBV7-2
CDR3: ASSFREGQPQH

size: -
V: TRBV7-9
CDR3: ASFRTAGTEAF

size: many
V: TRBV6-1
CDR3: ASIRGQGASDTQY

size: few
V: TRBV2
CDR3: ASTENRGNQPQH

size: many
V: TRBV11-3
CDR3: ASSSTTGGPYGYEQY

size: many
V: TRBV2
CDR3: ASSESKVAQPQH

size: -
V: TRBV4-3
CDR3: ASSHAGLAGDTQY